This T cell receptor beta chain was found in a study of T cells in Graves' hyperthyroidism and ophthalmopathy. This clonotype occurred many times. What was amplified from RNA transcripts were TCR beta CDR3 regions. A first-round RT-PCR of the TCR CDR3 used the HTBI primer set. TCRdb ran MiXCR on the multiplex PCR reads and lists one entry per CDR3 protein. The table shows around 600,000 distinct CDR3 sequences, with 14% occurring only once. The clonotype originates from a woman aged 18 to 35 with Graves' ophthalmopathy. Material for sequencing was blood.

CDR3 in amino acids: CSAQTSEETQYF. Here the CDR3 DNA reads TGCAGTGCCCAGACTAGCGAAGAGACCCAGTACTTC. The rearrangement joins TRBV20-1 to TRBJ2-5; 8 nucleotides align to TRBD2. The CDR3 extends over 12 amino acids. Germline lookup yields CDR1 DFQATT and CDR2 SNEGSKA (reference sequence). V shed 6 bases and J 3 bases; nucleotides not matched to a gene: 3.